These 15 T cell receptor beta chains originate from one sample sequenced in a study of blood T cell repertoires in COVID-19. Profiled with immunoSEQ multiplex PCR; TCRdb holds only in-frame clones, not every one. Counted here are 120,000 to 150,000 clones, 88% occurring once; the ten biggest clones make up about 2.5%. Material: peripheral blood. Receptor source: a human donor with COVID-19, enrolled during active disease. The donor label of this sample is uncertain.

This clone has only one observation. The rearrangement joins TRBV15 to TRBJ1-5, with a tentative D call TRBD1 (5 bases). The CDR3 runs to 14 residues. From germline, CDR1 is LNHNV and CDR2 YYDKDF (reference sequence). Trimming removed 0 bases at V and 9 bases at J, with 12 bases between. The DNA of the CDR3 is TGTGCCACCAGCAGAGATATGGCCGGGGGGCCCCAGCATTTT. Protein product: CATSRDMAGGPQHF.

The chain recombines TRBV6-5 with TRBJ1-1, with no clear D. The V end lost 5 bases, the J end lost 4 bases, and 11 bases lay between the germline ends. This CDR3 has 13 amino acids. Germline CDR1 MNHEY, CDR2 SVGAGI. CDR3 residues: CASSIQPTTEAFF. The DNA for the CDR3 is TGTGCCAGCAGTATACAACCAACCACTGAAGCTTTCTTT.

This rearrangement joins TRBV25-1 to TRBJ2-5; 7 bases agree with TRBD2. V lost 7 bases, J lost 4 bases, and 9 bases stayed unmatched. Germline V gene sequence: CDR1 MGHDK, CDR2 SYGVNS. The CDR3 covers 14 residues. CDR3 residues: CASTQWGEGETQYF. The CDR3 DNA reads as TGTGCCAGCACCCAGTGGGGGGAGGGAGAGACCCAGTACTTC.

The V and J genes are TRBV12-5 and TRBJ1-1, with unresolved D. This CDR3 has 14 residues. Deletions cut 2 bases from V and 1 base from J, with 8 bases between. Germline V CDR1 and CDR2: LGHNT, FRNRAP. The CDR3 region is CASGLTEGNTEAFF. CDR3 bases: TGTGCTAGTGGTTTGACAGAGGGGAACACTGAAGCTTTCTTT.

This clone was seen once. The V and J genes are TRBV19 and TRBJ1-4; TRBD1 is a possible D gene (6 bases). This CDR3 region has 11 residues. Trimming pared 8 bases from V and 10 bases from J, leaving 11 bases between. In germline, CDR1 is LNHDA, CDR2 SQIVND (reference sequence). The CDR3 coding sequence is TGTGCCAGTTTACAGGGCGGAAAACTGTTTTTT. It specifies CASLQGGKLFF.

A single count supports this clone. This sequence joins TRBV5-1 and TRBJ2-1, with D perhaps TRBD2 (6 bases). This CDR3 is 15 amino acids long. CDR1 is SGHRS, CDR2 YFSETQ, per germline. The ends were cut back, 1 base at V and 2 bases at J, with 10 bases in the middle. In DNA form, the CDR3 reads TGCGCCAGCAGCTTGTCTAGCGAGCCCTACAATGAGCAGTTCTTC. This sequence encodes CASSLSSEPYNEQFF.

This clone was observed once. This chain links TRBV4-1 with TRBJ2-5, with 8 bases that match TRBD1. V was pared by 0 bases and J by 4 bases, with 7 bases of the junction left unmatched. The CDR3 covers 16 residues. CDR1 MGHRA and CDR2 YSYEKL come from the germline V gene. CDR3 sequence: CASSQEPRGHRETQYF. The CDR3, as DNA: TGCGCCAGCAGCCAAGAACCCAGGGGGCATCGAGAGACCCAGTACTTC.

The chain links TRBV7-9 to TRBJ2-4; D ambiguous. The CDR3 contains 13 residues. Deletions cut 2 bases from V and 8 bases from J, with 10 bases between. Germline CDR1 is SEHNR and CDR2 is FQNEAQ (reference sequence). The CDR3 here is CASSLSGEDIQYF. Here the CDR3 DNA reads TGTGCCAGCAGCTTATCCGGCGAGGACATTCAGTACTTC.

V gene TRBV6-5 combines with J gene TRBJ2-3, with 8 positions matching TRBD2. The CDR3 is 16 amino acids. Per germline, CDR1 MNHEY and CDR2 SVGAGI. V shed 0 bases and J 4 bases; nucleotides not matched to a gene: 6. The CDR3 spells CASSYSRGGSADTQYF. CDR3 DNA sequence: TGTGCCAGCAGTTACTCCCGCGGGGGGAGTGCAGATACGCAGTATTTT.

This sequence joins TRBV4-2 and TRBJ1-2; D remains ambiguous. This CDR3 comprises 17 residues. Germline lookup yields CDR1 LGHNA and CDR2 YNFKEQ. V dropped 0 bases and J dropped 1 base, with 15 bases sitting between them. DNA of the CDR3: TGTGCCAGCAGCCAAGAGAGTCAATCGGAGGGTAACTATGGCTACACCTTC. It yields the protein CASSQESQSEGNYGYTF.

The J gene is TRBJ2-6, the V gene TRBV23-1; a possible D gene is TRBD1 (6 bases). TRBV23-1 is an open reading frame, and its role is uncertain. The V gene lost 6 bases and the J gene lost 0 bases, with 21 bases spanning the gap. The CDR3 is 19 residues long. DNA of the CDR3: TGCGCCAGCAGCCCTAAAGGGTCCAGGGGAAGCTCTGGGGCCAACGTCCTGACTTTC. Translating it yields CASSPKGSRGSSGANVLTF.

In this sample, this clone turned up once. The chain's CDR3 is CASSLAVSEPGALHF. In DNA, the CDR3 is TGCGCCAGCAGCTTGGCCGTCTCCGAACCCGGAGCCCTCCACTTT. The genes are TRBV5-1 and TRBJ1-6; no reliable D call. The V and J ends lost 0 bases and 14 bases respectively, with 18 bases between them. The CDR3 sequence is 15 residues long. From germline, CDR1 is SGHRS and CDR2 YFSETQ. The whole variable domain, remainder taken from reference TRBV5-1 and TRBJ1-6, is KAGVTQTPRYLIKTRGQQVTLSCSPISGHRSVSWYQQTPGQGLQFLFEYFSETQRNKGNFPGRFSGRQFSNSRSEMNVSTLELGDSALYLCASSLAVSEPGALHFGNGTRLTVT.

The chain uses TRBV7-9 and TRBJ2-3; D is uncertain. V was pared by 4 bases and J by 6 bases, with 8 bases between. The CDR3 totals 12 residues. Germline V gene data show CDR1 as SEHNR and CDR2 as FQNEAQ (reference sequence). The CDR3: CASSSLGDTQYF. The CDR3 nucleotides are TGTGCCAGCAGCTCCCTCGGGGATACGCAGTATTTT.

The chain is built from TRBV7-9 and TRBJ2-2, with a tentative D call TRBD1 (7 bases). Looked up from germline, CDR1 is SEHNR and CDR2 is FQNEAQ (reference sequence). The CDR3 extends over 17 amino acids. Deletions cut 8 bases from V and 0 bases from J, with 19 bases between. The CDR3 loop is CASFISRGTANTGELFF. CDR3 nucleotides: TGTGCCAGCTTCATATCCCGGGGGACAGCGAACACCGGGGAGCTGTTTTTT.

The CDR3 reads CASSLGYPGQTIHYGYTF. CDR3 nucleotides: TGTGCCAGCAGCCTAGGGTATCCGGGACAGACGATTCACTATGGCTACACCTTC. This chain links TRBV14 with TRBJ1-2; the match to TRBD1 covers 7 bases. The CDR3 contains 18 residues. Germline loops: CDR1 SGHDN, CDR2 FVKESK. V dropped 4 bases and J dropped 3; count of bases not matched to a gene: 17.